This entry lists 14 T cell receptor beta chains sequenced from one sample in a study of PD-L1 blockade in urothelial cancer. Using immunoSEQ multiplex PCR, the repertoire was profiled, and TCRdb retains in-frame clones only, with some absent. The data show about 16,000 clones, with over 75% seen just once and about 13% held by the top ten. Time point noted: pretreatment peripheral blood. This specimen consisted of PBMCs, obtained around atezolizumab (anti-PD-L1) treatment. The receptor set was obtained from a man aged 70 or older with urothelial cancer.

The chain is built from TRBV2 and TRBJ2-3; 7 bases are a match to TRBD1. Trimming cost V 6 bases and J 4 bases; bases outside gene matches: 4. Per the germline V gene, CDR1 is SNHLY and CDR2 is FYNNEI. The CDR3 is 13 amino acids. For the CDR3, the DNA is TGTGCCAGCAGCGGGGACAGTCCAGATACGCAGTATTTT. Encoded protein: CASSGDSPDTQYF. The entire variable domain, with the rest obtained from reference TRBV2 and TRBJ2-3, is as follows: EPEVTQTPSHQVTQMGQEVILRCVPISNHLYFYWYRQILGQKVEFLVSFYNNEISEKSEIFDDQFSVERPDGSNFTLKIRSTKLEDSAMYFCASSGDSPDTQYFGPGTRLTVL.

The chain joins TRBV27 to TRBJ2-3, with D uncertain. Germline assignment: CDR1 MNHEY and CDR2 SMNVEV (reference sequence). The CDR3 runs to 11 residues. The V gene lost 10 bases and the J gene lost 6 bases, with 11 bases spanning the gap. The CDR3 is CATKREDTQYF. CDR3 DNA: TGTGCCACAAAGAGAGAGGATACGCAGTATTTT.

The chain is built from TRBV5-1 and TRBJ2-1, with 8 bases that match TRBD2. After removal of 0 bases from V and 4 bases from J, the junction contained 6 bases not matched to a gene. The CDR3 is made up of 16 amino acids. Germline CDR1 SGHRS, CDR2 YFSETQ. This CDR3 is CASSLAPSGGYNEQFF. The CDR3 DNA reads TGCGCCAGCAGCTTGGCCCCGAGCGGGGGTTACAATGAGCAGTTCTTC.

This chain uses TRBV5-1 with TRBJ2-2; 10 bases line up with TRBD2. V was pared by 4 bases and J by 6 bases, with 15 bases of the junction left unmatched. Germline V CDR1 and CDR2: SGHRS, YFSETQ. The CDR3 sequence is 18 residues long. CDR3 in DNA: TGCGCCAGCAGCAACGTGCCCTCTAGCGGGGGAATCGCCGGGGAGCTGTTTTTT. Protein product: CASSNVPSSGGIAGELFF.

The chain joins TRBV14 to TRBJ1-2, with D maybe TRBD1 (5 bases). The V end was cut by 5 bases, the J end by 6 bases, with 10 bases between. CDR3 length equals 12 residues. The germline V gene has CDR1 SGHDN and CDR2 FVKESK. The CDR3 protein is CASSYSTDGYTF. In DNA, the CDR3 is TGTGCCAGCAGCTACTCGACAGATGGCTACACCTTC.

This sequence joins TRBV5-1 and TRBJ1-1, with 7 bases aligning to TRBD1. This CDR3 has 15 residues. The germline V gene encodes CDR1 SGHRS and CDR2 YFSETQ. The V segment lost 4 bases and the J segment 0 bases; nucleotides outside the gene matches: 6. The CDR3 region is CASSTGQVMNTEAFF. Written as DNA, the CDR3 is TGCGCCAGCAGCACAGGACAGGTGATGAACACTGAAGCTTTCTTT.

J is TRBJ2-1 and V is TRBV11-2; 9 bases match TRBD2. Germline V gene lookup returns CDR1 SGHAT and CDR2 FQNNGV. J was trimmed by 0 bases and V by 0 bases; bases with no gene match: 9. The CDR3 has 19 residues. The CDR3 DNA sequence: TGTGCCAGCAGCTTAGATTCTGCTAGCGGGGTACGCTCCTACAATGAGCAGTTCTTC. Protein product: CASSLDSASGVRSYNEQFF.

V and J are TRBV9 and TRBJ2-7, with D tentatively TRBD2 (5 bases). The V end was cut by 2 bases, the J end by 1 base, with 10 bases between. This CDR3 contains 14 residues. Germline CDR1 SGDLS, CDR2 YYNGEE. CDR3 amino acids: CASSVLSGSYEQYF. As DNA, the CDR3 is TGTGCCAGCAGCGTTTTAAGCGGATCCTACGAGCAGTACTTC.

The chain joins TRBV7-9 to TRBJ1-3; 7 bases are a match to TRBD1. This CDR3 has 15 amino acids. J lost 6 bases, V lost 2 bases, and 7 bases had no gene match. Per the germline V gene, CDR1 is SEHNR and CDR2 is FQNEAQ (reference sequence). CDR3 sequence: CASSLRQGGENTIYF. CDR3 nucleotide sequence: TGTGCCAGCAGCTTAAGACAGGGAGGTGAAAACACCATATATTTT.

The rearrangement joins TRBV10-3 to TRBJ1-5; the match to TRBD1 covers 8 bases. Germline CDR1 and CDR2: ENHRY and SYGVKD. This CDR3 is 15 amino acids long. V gave up 5 bases and J gave up 2 bases; unmatched junction bases: 5. The CDR3 loop is CAISTTGVGNQPQHF. CDR3 in DNA: TGTGCCATCAGTACGACAGGGGTAGGCAATCAGCCCCAGCATTTT.

Only one count was recorded for this clone. This CDR3 is CASSSGRGDTQYF. Written as DNA, the CDR3 is TGCGCCAGCAGCTCCGGGAGGGGAGATACGCAGTATTTT. The V and J genes are TRBV5-1 and TRBJ2-3, with TRBD2 matching over 8 bases. V was clipped by 3 bases and J by 5 bases; unmatched bases: 2. CDR3 length: 13 amino acids. Germline loops: CDR1 SGHRS, CDR2 YFSETQ.

The chain uses TRBV14 and TRBJ1-6, with TRBD1 matching 10 bases. The CDR3 spans 18 residues. The ends lost 6 bases at V and 9 bases at J; junction bases unmatched: 17. Germline V gives CDR1 SGHDN, CDR2 FVKESK. CDR3 in amino acids: CASSLKLPGQGIGSPLHF. CDR3 bases: TGTGCCAGCAGTCTTAAGCTGCCGGGACAGGGGATCGGTTCACCCCTCCACTTT.

The chain recombines TRBV4-2 with TRBJ2-7; maybe TRBD2 (5 bases). Germline loops: CDR1 LGHNA, CDR2 YNFKEQ. The V and J ends lost 3 bases and 4 bases respectively, with 13 bases between them. The CDR3 loop spans 14 amino acids. CDR3 region: CASSQRSGGYEQYF. CDR3 DNA: TGTGCCAGCAGCCAGAGGAGCGGAGGATACGAGCAGTACTTC.

This clone was seen once. The chain links TRBV9 to TRBJ1-2; unclear D gene. The CDR3 has 14 residues. Trimming cost V 3 bases and J 7 bases, with 16 bases left between them. Germline V gene sequence: CDR1 SGDLS, CDR2 YYNGEE. Here the CDR3 reads CASSAVVPGIGYTF. The CDR3, as DNA: TGTGCCAGCAGCGCCGTAGTCCCCGGGATTGGCTACACCTTC.